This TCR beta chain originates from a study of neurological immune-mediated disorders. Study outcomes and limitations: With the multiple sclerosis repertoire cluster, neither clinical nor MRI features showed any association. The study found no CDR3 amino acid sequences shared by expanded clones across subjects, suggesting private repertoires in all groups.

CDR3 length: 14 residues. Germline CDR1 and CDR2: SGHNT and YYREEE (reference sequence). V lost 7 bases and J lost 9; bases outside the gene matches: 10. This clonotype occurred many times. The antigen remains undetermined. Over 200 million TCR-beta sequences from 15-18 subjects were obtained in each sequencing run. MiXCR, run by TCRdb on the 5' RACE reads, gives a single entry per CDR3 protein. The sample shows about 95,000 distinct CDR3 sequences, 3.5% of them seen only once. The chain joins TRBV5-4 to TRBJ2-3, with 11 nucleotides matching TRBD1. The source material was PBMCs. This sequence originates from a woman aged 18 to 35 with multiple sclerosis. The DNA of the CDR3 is TGTGCCAGCCCGGGACAGGGGGGGACGGGCACGCAGTATTTT. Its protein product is CASPGQGGTGTQYF. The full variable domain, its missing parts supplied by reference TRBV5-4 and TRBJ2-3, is ETGVTQSPTHLIKTRGQQVTLRCSSQSGHNTVSWYQQALGQGPQFIFQYYREEENGRGNFPPRFSGLQFPNYSSELNVNALELDDSALYLCASPGQGGTGTQYFGPGTRLTVL.